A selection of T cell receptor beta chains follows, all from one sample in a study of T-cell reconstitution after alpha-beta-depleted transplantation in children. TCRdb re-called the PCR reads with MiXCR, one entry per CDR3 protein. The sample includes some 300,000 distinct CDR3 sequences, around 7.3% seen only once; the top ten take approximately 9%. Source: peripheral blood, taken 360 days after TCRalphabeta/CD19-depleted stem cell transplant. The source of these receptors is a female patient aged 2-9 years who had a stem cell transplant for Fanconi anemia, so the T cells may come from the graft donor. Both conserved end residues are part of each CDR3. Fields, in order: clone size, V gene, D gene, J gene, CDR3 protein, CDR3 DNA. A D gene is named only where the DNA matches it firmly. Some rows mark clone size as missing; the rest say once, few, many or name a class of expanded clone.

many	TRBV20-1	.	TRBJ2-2	CSAQSDFNTGELFF	TGCAGTGCTCAATCGGACTTCAACACCGGGGAGCTGTTTTTT
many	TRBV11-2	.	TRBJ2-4	CASSPGNIQYF	TGTGCCAGCAGTCCGGGAAACATTCAGTACTTC
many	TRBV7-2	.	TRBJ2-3	CASSFGRAGHTDTQYF	TGTGCCAGCAGCTTTGGCAGGGCAGGACACACAGATACGCAGTATTTT
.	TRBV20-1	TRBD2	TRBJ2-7	CSARVGSGGSYEQYF	TGCAGTGCTAGAGTGGGTAGCGGGGGGTCCTACGAGCAGTACTTC
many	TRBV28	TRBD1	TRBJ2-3	CASSYPDREDLGTQMTQYF	TGTGCCAGCAGTTATCCGGACAGGGAGGATCTTGGTACGCAGATGACGCAGTATTTT
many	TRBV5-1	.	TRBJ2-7	CASSLDLKGYEQYF	TGCGCCAGCAGCTTGGACCTTAAGGGATACGAGCAGTACTTC
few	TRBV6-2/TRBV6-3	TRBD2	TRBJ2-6	CASSYFLAGDLSGANVLTF	TGTGCCAGCAGTTATTTCCTAGCGGGAGATTTATCTGGGGCCAACGTCCTGACTTTC
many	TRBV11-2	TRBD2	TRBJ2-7	CASSLDLQTSGYEQYF	TGTGCCAGCAGCTTAGATCTTCAGACTAGCGGCTACGAGCAGTACTTC
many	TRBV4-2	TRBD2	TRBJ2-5	CASHRGLAVKETQYF	TGTGCCAGCCACCGGGGACTAGCGGTGAAAGAGACCCAGTACTTC
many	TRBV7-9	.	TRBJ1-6	CASSGAGRESLHF	TGTGCCAGCAGCGGGGCAGGGCGGGAATCCCTCCACTTT
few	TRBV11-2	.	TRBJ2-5	CASSPRGGLETQYF	TGTGCCAGCAGCCCCAGGGGGGGACTCGAGACCCAGTACTTC
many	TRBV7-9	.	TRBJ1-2	CASSNYTF	TGTGCCAGCAGCAACTACACCTTC
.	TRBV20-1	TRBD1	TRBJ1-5	CSARDRTGVTQPQHF	TGCAGTGCTAGAGATCGGACAGGGGTAACTCAGCCCCAGCATTTT
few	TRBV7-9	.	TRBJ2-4	CASSLRDNHPNIQYF	TGTGCCAGCAGCCTACGGGACAATCATCCAAACATTCAGTACTTC
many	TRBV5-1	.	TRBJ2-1	CASSLTRSSYNEQFF	TGCGCCAGCAGCTTGACAAGATCCTCCTACAATGAGCAGTTCTTC
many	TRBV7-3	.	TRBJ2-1	CASSFQIYNEQFF	TGTGCCAGCAGCTTCCAAATATACAATGAGCAGTTCTTC
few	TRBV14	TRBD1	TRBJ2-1	CASSQFVQAGGKHEQFF	TGTGCCAGCAGCCAATTTGTCCAGGCAGGGGGCAAGCATGAGCAGTTCTTC
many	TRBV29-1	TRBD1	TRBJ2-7	CSVGGTGGAEQYF	TGCAGCGTTGGGGGGACAGGGGGGGCCGAGCAGTACTTC
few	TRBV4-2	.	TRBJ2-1	CASSQEGGVYNEQFF	TGTGCCAGCAGCCAAGAAGGGGGGGTCTACAATGAGCAGTTCTTC
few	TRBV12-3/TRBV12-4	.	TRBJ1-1	CASTGAGVNTEAFF	TGTGCCAGCACGGGGGCAGGGGTGAACACTGAAGCTTTCTTT
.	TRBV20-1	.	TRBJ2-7	CSGLYTSTFLYEQYF	TGCAGTGGTTTGTACACGAGTACCTTTCTCTACGAGCAGTACTTC
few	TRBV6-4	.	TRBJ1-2	CASSTLRLVLQGSNYGYTF	TGTGCCAGCAGTACACTACGTCTAGTCCTGCAGGGCTCAAACTATGGCTACACCTTC
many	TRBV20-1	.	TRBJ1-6	CSARGAGYSPLHF	TGCAGTGCTAGAGGGGCAGGTTATTCACCCCTCCACTTT
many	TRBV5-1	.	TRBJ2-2	CASSPGRGAGELFF	TGCGCCAGCAGCCCTGGTCGGGGTGCCGGGGAGCTGTTTTTT
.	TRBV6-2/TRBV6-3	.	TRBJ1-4	CASTPQGAGEKLFF	TGTGCCAGCACGCCCCAAGGGGCTGGTGAAAAACTGTTTTTT
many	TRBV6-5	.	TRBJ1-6	CASSYEGSRESPLHF	TGTGCCAGCAGTTACGAAGGGAGCAGGGAGTCACCCCTCCACTTT
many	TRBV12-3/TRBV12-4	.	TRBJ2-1	CASSFAGGADNEQFF	TGTGCCAGCAGTTTCGCTGGGGGAGCCGACAATGAGCAGTTCTTC
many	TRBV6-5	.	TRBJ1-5	CASSYSFTQPQHF	TGTGCCAGCAGTTACTCGTTTACCCAGCCCCAGCATTTT
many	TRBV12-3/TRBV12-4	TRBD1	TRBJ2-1	CASTLRQGWGEQFF	TGTGCCAGCACCCTGAGACAGGGTTGGGGTGAGCAGTTCTTC
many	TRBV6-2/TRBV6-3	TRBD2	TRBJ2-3	CASRIGLAVTDTQYF	TGTGCCAGCAGAATCGGACTAGCGGTCACAGATACGCAGTATTTT
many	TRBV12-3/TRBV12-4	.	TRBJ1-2	CASTAYRGYTF	TGTGCCAGCACCGCTTACAGGGGCTACACCTTC
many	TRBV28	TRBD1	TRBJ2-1	CASSSPKIGQGAYNEQFF	TGTGCCAGCAGCAGTCCCAAAATCGGACAGGGAGCCTACAATGAGCAGTTCTTC
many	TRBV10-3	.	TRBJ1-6	CAISESIGNSPLHF	TGTGCCATCAGTGAGTCGATAGGTAATTCACCCCTCCACTTT
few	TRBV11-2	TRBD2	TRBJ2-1	CASSPLLAGGYNEQFF	TGTGCCAGCAGCCCTCTGCTAGCGGGGGGTTACAATGAGCAGTTCTTC
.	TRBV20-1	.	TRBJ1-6	CSATVADNSPLHF	TGCAGTGCAACGGTTGCGGATAATTCACCCCTCCACTTT
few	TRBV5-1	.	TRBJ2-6	CASSLAGGKGSGANVLTF	TGCGCCAGCAGCTTGGCCGGGGGCAAGGGCTCTGGGGCCAACGTCCTGACTTTC
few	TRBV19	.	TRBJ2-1	CASSPPGSTIEQFF	TGTGCCAGTAGTCCCCCGGGCAGTACGATCGAGCAGTTCTTC
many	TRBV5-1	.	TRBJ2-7	CASSLYPNLLYEQYF	TGCGCCAGCAGCTTGTATCCCAATCTCCTCTACGAGCAGTACTTC
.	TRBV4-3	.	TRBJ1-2	CASSHEGGGGYTF	TGCGCCAGCAGCCATGAGGGCGGGGGGGGCTACACCTTC
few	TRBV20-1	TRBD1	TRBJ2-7	CSARDVTGSPYEQYF	TGCAGTGCTAGAGACGTGACAGGGTCTCCCTACGAGCAGTACTTC
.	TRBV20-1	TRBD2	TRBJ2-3	CSAVRTSGGLRTDTQYF	TGCAGTGCTGTGAGGACTAGCGGGGGGCTGCGCACAGATACGCAGTATTTT
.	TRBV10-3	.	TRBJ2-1	CAINFEESSYNEQFF	TGTGCCATCAACTTCGAGGAGAGCTCCTACAATGAGCAGTTCTTC
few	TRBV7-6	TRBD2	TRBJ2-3	CASSQDGRGASTDTQYF	TGTGCCAGCAGCCAAGATGGGCGGGGGGCCTCCACAGATACGCAGTATTTT
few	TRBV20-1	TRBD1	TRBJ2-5	CSAHRLGQGFETQYF	TGCAGTGCCCATCGACTAGGACAGGGTTTTGAGACCCAGTACTTC
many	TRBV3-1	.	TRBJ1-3	CASSPIGNTIYF	TGTGCCAGCAGCCCCATTGGAAACACCATATATTTT
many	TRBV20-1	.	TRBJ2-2	CSARRQHHTGELFF	TGCAGTGCTAGAAGACAGCATCACACCGGGGAGCTGTTTTTT
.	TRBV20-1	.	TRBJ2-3	CSASPNNSPIPSTDTQYF	TGCAGTGCTAGCCCCAATAATTCACCCATCCCGTCCACAGATACGCAGTATTTT
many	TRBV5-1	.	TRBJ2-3	CASSPDNRLFTDTQYF	TGCGCCAGCAGCCCGGATAACCGGCTTTTCACAGATACGCAGTATTTT